Presented here are 10 T cell receptor beta chains from one specimen sequenced in a study of shared clonotypes between healthy human individuals (dated by TCRdb to the early 2020s). Libraries were prepared through the immunoSEQ multiplex PCR assay. TCRdb limited this immuneACCESS table to in-frame rearrangements with V and J called. A share of clones is missing; checked studies link under half to unresolved V genes, and the rest is unexplained. The sample profile shows some 2.3 million clones; just over 90% of them were found once. The ten largest make up about 0.39% of the sample. The sample comprised naive CD4+ T cells from PBMCs. The sample's cell subset or site label, in plain terms: CD45RA+ positively selected. These receptors all come from a man younger than 35 in good health. Some clones in this sample may be carry-over from other donors' samples.

V gene TRBV19 combines with J gene TRBJ2-2; 12 positions agree with TRBD2. The V gene's germline CDR1 is LNHDA and CDR2 SQIVND (reference sequence). V lost 8 bases and J lost 0; bases outside the gene matches: 7. This CDR3 region has 17 residues. CDR3 amino acids: CASQPSGRAPNTGELFF. CDR3 sequence (DNA): TGTGCCAGTCAACCTAGCGGGAGGGCACCGAACACCGGGGAGCTGTTTTTT.

The chain employs TRBV6-5 and TRBJ2-4; D gene uncertain. Deletions cut 6 bases from V and 0 bases from J, with 12 bases between. CDR3 length: 15 residues. The germline V gene has CDR1 MNHEY and CDR2 SVGAGI. For the CDR3, the DNA is TGTGCCAGCAGACCCTCTGTAACAGCCAAAAACATTCAGTACTTC. Translating it yields CASRPSVTAKNIQYF.

V gene TRBV5-1 combines with J gene TRBJ1-1; TRBD1 matches 9 bases. Germline V gene data show CDR1 as SGHRS and CDR2 as YFSETQ. After removal of 4 bases from V and 1 base from J, the junction contained 5 bases not matched to a gene. The CDR3 totals 15 residues. Written as DNA, the CDR3 is TGCGCCAGCAGCCCCGGACAGGGGCAGAACACTGAAGCTTTCTTT. It codes for CASSPGQGQNTEAFF.

The V gene is TRBV19, the J gene TRBJ1-1; 8 nucleotides align to TRBD1. From germline, CDR1 is LNHDA and CDR2 SQIVND (reference sequence). J gave up 6 bases and V 4 bases, and 16 bases lay outside the gene matches. This CDR3 comprises 17 residues. The CDR3 protein is CASSTWTGFAKGPEAFF. The CDR3 DNA follows: TGTGCCAGTAGTACCTGGACAGGGTTTGCGAAGGGCCCTGAAGCTTTCTTT.

The chain joins TRBV23-1 to TRBJ2-5; unclear D gene. TRBV23-1 is an ORF, with its function uncertain. This CDR3 contains 15 residues. Trimming stripped 4 bases from V and 0 bases from J, with 12 bases between. The CDR3 here is CASSPYRAYQETQYF. The CDR3 DNA reads TGCGCCAGCAGTCCATACCGGGCCTACCAAGAGACCCAGTACTTC.

The chain joins TRBV6-6 to TRBJ1-2; D not resolved. Deletions cut 0 bases from V and 2 bases from J, with 7 bases between. The length of the CDR3 is 14 residues. Per the germline V gene, CDR1 is MNHNY and CDR2 is SVGAGI (reference sequence). In DNA form, the CDR3 reads TGTGCCAGCAGTTACTCGAATAGGAACTATGGCTACACCTTC. This encodes CASSYSNRNYGYTF.

Notes on this clone: The same CDR3 can be traced to other DNA sequences in this sample. The chain employs TRBV4-3 and TRBJ2-3; either TRBD1 or TRBD2 may fit D (5 bases each). This CDR3 contains 14 residues. The V gene lost 3 bases and the J gene lost 1 base, with 8 bases spanning the gap. Germline lookup yields CDR1 LGHNA and CDR2 YSLEER. CDR3 bases: TGCGCCAGCAGCCAGGGACGACGCACAGATACGCAGTATTTT. It yields the protein CASSQGRRTDTQYF.

The gene calls are TRBV28 and TRBJ2-1; the D is unclear. The CDR3 is 13 residues long. CDR1 MDHEN and CDR2 SYDVKM come from the germline V gene. Between the trimmed V and J ends, which lost 8 bases and 8 bases, there was a span of 16 bases. The CDR3 coding sequence is TGTGCCAGCGTCCCCCGGGCTTCGGATGAGCAGTTCTTC. Protein sequence: CASVPRASDEQFF.

Turning to this clone: Other nucleotide sequences from this sample produce the same CDR3. This chain connects TRBV5-1 to TRBJ2-5; D is possibly TRBD1 or TRBD2 (5 bases each). Germline CDR1 SGHRS, CDR2 YFSETQ. This CDR3 spans 15 amino acids. Trimming removed 0 bases from V and 1 base from J, with 10 bases in between. The CDR3 DNA reads as TGCGCCAGCAGCTTGGCCCCAGGGACCCAAGAGACCCAGTACTTC. Amino acids: CASSLAPGTQETQYF.

For this clone: Other DNA sequences in the same sample also yield this CDR3. The rearrangement uses TRBV18 and TRBJ1-1; D is unresolved. The length of the CDR3 is 13 residues. The V and J ends lost 3 bases and 0 bases respectively, with 5 bases between them. CDR1 is KGHSH and CDR2 is LQKENI in the germline V gene. The CDR3 sequence is CASSPDLNTEAFF. The CDR3 region has the DNA TGTGCCAGCTCACCGGATTTGAACACTGAAGCTTTCTTT. The full variable domain, its missing parts supplied by reference TRBV18 and TRBJ1-1, is NAGVMQNPRHLVRRRGQEARLRCSPMKGHSHVYWYRQLPEEGLKFMVYLQKENIIDESGMPKERFSAEFPKEGPSILRIQQVVRGDSAAYFCASSPDLNTEAFFGQGTRLTVV.